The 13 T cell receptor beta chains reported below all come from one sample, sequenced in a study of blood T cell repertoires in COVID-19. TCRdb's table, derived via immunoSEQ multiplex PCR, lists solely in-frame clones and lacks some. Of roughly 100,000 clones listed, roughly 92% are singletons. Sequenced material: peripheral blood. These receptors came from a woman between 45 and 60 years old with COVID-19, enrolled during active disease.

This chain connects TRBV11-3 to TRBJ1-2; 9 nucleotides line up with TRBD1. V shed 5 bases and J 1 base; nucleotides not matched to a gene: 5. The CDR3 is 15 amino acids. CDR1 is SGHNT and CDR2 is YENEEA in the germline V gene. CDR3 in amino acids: CASSVRDRDNYGYTF. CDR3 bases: TGTGCCAGCAGCGTTAGGGACAGGGATAACTATGGCTACACCTTC.

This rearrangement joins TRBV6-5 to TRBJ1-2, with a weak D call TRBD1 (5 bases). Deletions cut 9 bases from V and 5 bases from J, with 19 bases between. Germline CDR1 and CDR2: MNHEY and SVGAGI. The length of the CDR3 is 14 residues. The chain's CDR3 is CASFGRTRIYGYTF. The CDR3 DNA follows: TGTGCCAGTTTCGGACGGACACGGATATATGGCTACACCTTC.

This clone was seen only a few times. The CDR3 protein is CASSIDLTSGGPTDTQYF. CDR3 nucleotide sequence: TGTGCCAGTAGTATAGATCTGACTAGCGGGGGGCCGACAGATACGCAGTATTTT. This sequence joins TRBV19 and TRBJ2-3, with TRBD2 matching 13 bases. V lost 0 bases and J lost 3; bases outside the gene matches: 6. The CDR3 contains 18 residues. CDR1 and CDR2 (germline): LNHDA, SQIVND (reference sequence).

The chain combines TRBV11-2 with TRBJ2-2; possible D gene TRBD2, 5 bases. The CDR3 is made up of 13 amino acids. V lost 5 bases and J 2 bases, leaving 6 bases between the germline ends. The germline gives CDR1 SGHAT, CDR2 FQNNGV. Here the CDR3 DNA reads TGTGCCAGCAGCCTAGCAAACACCGGGGAGCTGTTTTTT. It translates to CASSLANTGELFF.

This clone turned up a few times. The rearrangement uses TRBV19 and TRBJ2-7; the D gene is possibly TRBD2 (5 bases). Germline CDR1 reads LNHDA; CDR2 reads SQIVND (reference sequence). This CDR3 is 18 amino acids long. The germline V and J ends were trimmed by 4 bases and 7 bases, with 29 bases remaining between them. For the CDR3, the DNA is TGTGCCAGTAGTACCTTTTACCTCCGGGATCTTCTCCGGAAAGAGCAGTACGTC. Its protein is CASSTFYLRDLLRKEQYV.

This chain's CDR3 is CAWSVLSGRTEAFF. In DNA, the CDR3 is TGTGCCTGGAGTGTACTTTCAGGGAGGACTGAAGCTTTCTTT. The V call is TRBV30, the J call TRBJ1-1; a weak D match, TRBD1 (5 bases). Germline V gene sequence: CDR1 GTSNPN, CDR2 SVGIG (reference sequence). Between the trimmed V and J ends, which lost 0 bases and 5 bases, there was a span of 13 bases. The CDR3 is 14 amino acids.

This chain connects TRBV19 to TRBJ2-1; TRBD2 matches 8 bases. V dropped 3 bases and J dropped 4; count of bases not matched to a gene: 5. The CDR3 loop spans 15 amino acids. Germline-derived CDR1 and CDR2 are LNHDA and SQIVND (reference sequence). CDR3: CASSMNSGVYNEQFF. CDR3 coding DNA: TGTGCCAGTAGTATGAATAGCGGGGTGTACAATGAGCAGTTCTTC.

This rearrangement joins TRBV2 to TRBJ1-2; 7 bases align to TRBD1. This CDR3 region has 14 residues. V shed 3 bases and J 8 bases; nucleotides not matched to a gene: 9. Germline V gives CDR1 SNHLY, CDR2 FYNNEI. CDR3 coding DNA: TGTGCCAGCAGTGACTGGCAGGGGGTAGAAGGCTACACCTTC. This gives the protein CASSDWQGVEGYTF. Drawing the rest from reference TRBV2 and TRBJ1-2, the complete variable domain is EPEVTQTPSHQVTQMGQEVILRCVPISNHLYFYWYRQILGQKVEFLVSFYNNEISEKSEIFDDQFSVERPDGSNFTLKIRSTKLEDSAMYFCASSDWQGVEGYTFGSGTRLTVV.

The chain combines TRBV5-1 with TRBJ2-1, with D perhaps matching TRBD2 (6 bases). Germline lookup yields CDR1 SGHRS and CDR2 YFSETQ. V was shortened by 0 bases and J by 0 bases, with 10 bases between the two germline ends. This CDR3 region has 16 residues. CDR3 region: CASSLGGEYSYNEQFF. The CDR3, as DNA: TGCGCCAGCAGCTTGGGCGGGGAGTACTCCTACAATGAGCAGTTCTTC.

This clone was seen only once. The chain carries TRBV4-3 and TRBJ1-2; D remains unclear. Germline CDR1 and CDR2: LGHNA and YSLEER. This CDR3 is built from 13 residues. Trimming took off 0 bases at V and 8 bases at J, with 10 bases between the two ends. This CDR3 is CASSQDRAGGYTF. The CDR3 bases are TGCGCCAGCAGCCAAGATAGGGCGGGAGGCTACACCTTC.

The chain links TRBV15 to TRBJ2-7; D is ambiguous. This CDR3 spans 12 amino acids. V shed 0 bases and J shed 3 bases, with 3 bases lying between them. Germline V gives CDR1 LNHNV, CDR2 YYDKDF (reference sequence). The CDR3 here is CATSRDHYEQYV. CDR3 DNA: TGTGCCACCAGCAGAGATCACTACGAGCAGTACGTC.

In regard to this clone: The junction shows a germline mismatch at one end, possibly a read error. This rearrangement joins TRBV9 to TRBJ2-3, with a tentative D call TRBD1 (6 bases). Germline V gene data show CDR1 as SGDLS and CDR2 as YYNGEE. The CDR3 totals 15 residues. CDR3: CASSVVLGDTNTQYF. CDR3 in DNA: TGTGCCAGCAGCGTAGTATTGGGGGACACAAATACGCAGTATTTT.

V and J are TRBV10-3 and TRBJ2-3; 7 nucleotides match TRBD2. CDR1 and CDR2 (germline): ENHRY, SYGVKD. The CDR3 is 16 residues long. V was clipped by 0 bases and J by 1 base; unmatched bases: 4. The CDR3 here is CAISESTGGRTDTQYF. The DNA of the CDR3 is TGTGCCATCAGTGAGTCAACGGGGGGTCGCACAGATACGCAGTATTTT.